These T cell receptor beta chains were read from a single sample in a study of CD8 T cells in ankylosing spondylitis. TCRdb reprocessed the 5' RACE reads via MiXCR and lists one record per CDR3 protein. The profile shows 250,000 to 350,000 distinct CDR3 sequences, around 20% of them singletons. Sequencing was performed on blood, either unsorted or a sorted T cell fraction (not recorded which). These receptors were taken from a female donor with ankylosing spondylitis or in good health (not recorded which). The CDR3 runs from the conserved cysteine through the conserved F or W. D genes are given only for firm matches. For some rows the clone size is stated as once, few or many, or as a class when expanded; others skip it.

CASSGTSGAFYEQYF,TGTGCCAGCAGTGGGACTAGCGGGGCTTTCTACGAGCAGTACTTC,TRBJ2-7,TRBV6-6,-,15,TRBD2
CSVDEGGSSYEQYF,TGCAGCGTTGATGAGGGGGGGAGCTCCTACGAGCAGTACTTC,TRBJ2-7,TRBV29-1,-,14,-
CASRRPQEGQPQHF,TGTGCCAGCAGACGCCCTCAAGAAGGCCAGCCCCAGCATTTT,TRBJ1-5,TRBV28,many,14,-
CSARVGRGREVYGYTF,TGCAGTGCTAGAGTAGGCAGGGGGCGAGAAGTCTATGGCTACACCTTC,TRBJ1-2,TRBV20-1,-,16,TRBD1
CASSLVGGTSEGETQYF,TGTGCCAGCAGCTTGGTAGGGGGGACTAGTGAAGGAGAGACCCAGTACTTC,TRBJ2-5,TRBV5-6,few,17,TRBD2
CASSLTNSQPQHF,TGTGCCAGCAGTTTGACTAATAGTCAGCCCCAGCATTTT,TRBJ1-5,TRBV12-3/TRBV12-4,-,13,-
CASSTRQVQGYTF,TGTGCCAGCAGCACCAGACAGGTTCAAGGCTACACCTTC,TRBJ1-2,TRBV7-9,few,13,-
CAWSVRGGSGANVLTF,TGTGCCTGGAGTGTACGCGGAGGTTCTGGGGCCAACGTCCTGACTTTC,TRBJ2-6,TRBV30,-,16,-
CASSLGPNADTQYF,TGTGCCAGCAGTTTGGGACCGAACGCAGATACGCAGTATTTT,TRBJ2-3,TRBV12-3/TRBV12-4,few,14,-
CASSLHQGGKLFF,TGTGCCAGCAGTTTACATCAGGGTGGAAAACTGTTTTTT,TRBJ1-4,TRBV12-3/TRBV12-4,-,13,-
CASRKWTGGHTEAFF,TGTGCCAGCAGAAAGTGGACGGGAGGGCACACTGAAGCTTTCTTT,TRBJ1-1,TRBV27,-,15,-
CASSPLAGRSYEQYF,TGTGCCAGCAGTCCCTTAGCGGGACGCTCCTACGAGCAGTACTTC,TRBJ2-7,TRBV12-3/TRBV12-4,-,15,TRBD2
CASRQTGRSYNEQFF,TGTGCCAGCAGGCAAACAGGGAGGTCCTACAATGAGCAGTTCTTC,TRBJ2-1,TRBV6-2/TRBV6-3,few,15,-
CASSGPRTGMYGYTF,TGTGCCAGCAGCGGCCCCCGGACAGGGATGTATGGCTACACCTTC,TRBJ1-2,TRBV9,-,15,TRBD1
CASSLIEGPKSGELFF,TGTGCCAGCAGTTTAATTGAGGGGCCTAAGTCCGGGGAGCTGTTTTTT,TRBJ2-2,TRBV12-3/TRBV12-4,-,16,-
CASDSEASFSAEAFF,TGTGCCAGCGATTCCGAGGCCAGCTTCAGCGCTGAAGCTTTCTTT,TRBJ1-1,TRBV2,-,15,-
CASSPSSRPGYGYTF,TGCGCCAGCAGCCCCTCGTCCCGTCCGGGATACGGCTACACCTTC,TRBJ1-2,TRBV4-3,-,15,-
CASSLLFGRGNEQFF,TGCGCCAGCAGCTTATTATTCGGGAGGGGCAATGAGCAGTTCTTC,TRBJ2-1,TRBV5-1,many,15,TRBD2
CASSPLGRSTGELFF,TGTGCCAGCAGCCCACTGGGGCGGAGCACCGGGGAGCTGTTTTTT,TRBJ2-2,TRBV7-2,few,15,-
CASSPLAGGQAFF,TGTGCCAGCAGCCCCTTGGCTGGAGGCCAAGCTTTCTTT,TRBJ1-1,TRBV7-3,few,13,-
CASSIELKNIQYF,TGTGCCAGTAGTATAGAACTTAAAAACATTCAGTACTTC,TRBJ2-4,TRBV19,-,13,-
CASSPTAAYTDTQYF,TGTGCCAGCAGCCCAACCGCGGCCTACACAGATACGCAGTATTTT,TRBJ2-3,TRBV5-5,few,15,-
CASSGTSAKSYNEQFF,TGTGCCAGCAGTGGGACTAGCGCTAAATCCTACAATGAGCAGTTCTTC,TRBJ2-1,TRBV6-1,few,16,TRBD2
CASRVAGAEFTDTQYF,TGCGCCAGCAGAGTAGCGGGAGCCGAGTTCACAGATACGCAGTATTTT,TRBJ2-3,TRBV10-2,many,16,TRBD2
CASSRREKGGYNEQFF,TGCGCCAGCAGCCGCAGGGAAAAAGGAGGATACAATGAGCAGTTCTTC,TRBJ2-1,TRBV4-3,few,16,-
CAGGLAGAGEQFF,TGTGCCGGCGGGCTAGCGGGAGCGGGGGAGCAGTTCTTC,TRBJ2-1,TRBV7-9,-,13,TRBD2
CASSPGFGQSYEQYF,TGTGCCAGCAGTCCAGGATTCGGGCAGTCCTACGAGCAGTACTTC,TRBJ2-7,TRBV12-3/TRBV12-4,few,15,-
CASSHSGPSGRYEQFF,TGTGCCAGCAGCCATTCAGGGCCTAGCGGGAGGTATGAGCAGTTCTTC,TRBJ2-1,TRBV7-9,-,16,TRBD2
CASSIRGGYGYTF,TGTGCCAGCAGCATTCGGGGGGGCTATGGCTACACCTTC,TRBJ1-2,TRBV9,few,13,-
CASSFRDGDGDQYF,TGCGCCAGCAGCTTCCGGGACGGGGACGGGGACCAGTACTTC,TRBJ2-5,TRBV5-1,few,14,-
CASSPPRVAGAYEQFF,TGTGCCAGCAGCCCCCCCAGGGTAGCGGGAGCGTATGAGCAGTTCTTC,TRBJ2-1,TRBV6-2/TRBV6-3,few,16,TRBD2
CASSLGPLTPQYF,TGTGCCAGCAGCTTAGGGCCCCTTACCCCGCAGTATTTT,TRBJ2-3,TRBV7-9,-,13,-
CASSQDALLNTEAFF,TGTGCCAGCAGCCAAGATGCACTTTTGAACACTGAAGCTTTCTTT,TRBJ1-1,TRBV3-1,-,15,-
CASSFSPAYNEQFF,TGTGCCAGCAGTTTTTCCCCAGCCTACAATGAGCAGTTCTTC,TRBJ2-1,TRBV27,many,14,-
CASTRDSWRDTQYF,TGTGCCAGCACCCGGGACAGTTGGCGTGATACGCAGTATTTT,TRBJ2-3,TRBV7-2,few,14,TRBD1
CASSLSPSGSLGEQFF,TGTGCCAGCAGTTTGTCCCCCAGCGGGAGTCTAGGTGAGCAGTTCTTC,TRBJ2-1,TRBV12-3/TRBV12-4,few,16,TRBD2
CASSSTNTGELFF,TGTGCCAGCAGTTCAACGAACACCGGGGAGCTGTTTTTT,TRBJ2-2,TRBV3-1,-,13,-
CASSLMGDEQFF,TGTGCCAGCAGCTTAATGGGAGACGAGCAGTTCTTC,TRBJ2-1,TRBV7-9,-,12,-
CSVLGWETQYF,TGCAGCGTCCTAGGATGGGAGACCCAGTACTTC,TRBJ2-5,TRBV29-1,many,11,-
CASSQSEGVAGKNEKLFF,TGCGCCAGCAGCCAAAGTGAAGGGGTGGCCGGGAAGAATGAAAAACTGTTTTTT,TRBJ1-4,TRBV4-3,once,18,-
CASSTGVGTGYWANNEQFF,TGTGCCAGCAGTACAGGGGTCGGTACTGGGTACTGGGCAAACAATGAGCAGTTCTTC,TRBJ2-1,TRBV27,-,19,TRBD1
CAISESVRAGRSGEQYF,TGTGCCATCAGTGAGAGCGTTAGGGCAGGGAGAAGTGGGGAGCAGTACTTC,TRBJ2-7,TRBV10-3,once,17,-
CASSLFSQETQYF,TGCGCCAGCAGCTTGTTTTCACAAGAGACCCAGTACTTC,TRBJ2-5,TRBV5-1,-,13,-
CASSRHGDYNEQFF,TGTGCCAGCAGCCGCCACGGAGACTACAATGAGCAGTTCTTC,TRBJ2-1,TRBV5-8,few,14,-
CASSQVVGTYEQYF,TGCGCCAGCAGCCAAGTAGTCGGTACCTACGAGCAGTACTTC,TRBJ2-7,TRBV4-3,-,14,-
CAIRTQGRNTGELFF,TGTGCCATCAGAACACAGGGGAGGAACACCGGGGAGCTGTTTTTT,TRBJ2-2,TRBV10-3,few,15,TRBD1
CASSYSIGADELFF,TGTGCCAGCAGTTACTCGATCGGGGCCGATGAGCTGTTTTTT,TRBJ2-2,TRBV6-5,few,14,-
CSARLYEQFF,TGCAGTGCTAGGTTGTACGAGCAGTTCTTC,TRBJ2-1,TRBV20-1,-,10,-